One sample yielded the 20 T cell receptor beta chains listed below, sequenced in a study of identical twins. TCRdb re-called the 5' RACE reads through MiXCR, storing one row per CDR3 protein. The data show 300,000 or so distinct CDR3 sequences, roughly 9.8% seen once. These records were also assigned to another study, of yellow fever vaccine responses in identical twins.

The sample was CD8+ T cells sorted from blood. The receptors here all came from a woman aged 18-29 years in good health.

This clonotype has only a few counts. The rearrangement joins TRBV25-1 to TRBJ1-4; 8 bases map to TRBD1. Germline loops: CDR1 MGHDK, CDR2 SYGVNS. After removal of 4 bases from V and 5 bases from J, the junction contained 6 bases not matched to a gene. CDR3 size: 15 residues. This chain's CDR3 is CASSARQGRNEKLFF. The DNA for the CDR3 is TGTGCCAGCAGTGCCCGACAGGGGAGGAATGAAAAACTGTTTTTT.

This clonotype was seen repeatedly, ten times or more. This chain joins TRBV15 and TRBJ2-2; 10 bases match TRBD2. The V gene end was trimmed by 0 bases and the J gene end by 6 bases; junction bases not matched to a gene: 4. Per germline, CDR1 LNHNV and CDR2 YYDKDF (reference sequence). This CDR3 contains 16 residues. As DNA, the CDR3 is TGTGCCACCAGCAGAGACCGAGCGGGAGGGCCCGGGGAGCTGTTTTTT. It specifies CATSRDRAGGPGELFF.

The J gene is TRBJ2-3, the V gene TRBV7-9; D ambiguous. CDR1 is SEHNR, CDR2 FQNEAQ, per germline (reference sequence). The CDR3 has 12 residues. The V end was cut by 3 bases, the J end by 6 bases, with 7 bases between. The CDR3 spells CASSFRADTQYF. The CDR3 region has the DNA TGTGCCAGCAGCTTTAGGGCGGATACGCAGTATTTT.

Many counts were recorded for this clonotype. The chain couples TRBV29-1 to TRBJ2-5; TRBD2 agrees at 8 bases. The CDR3 length is 15 residues. Germline V gives CDR1 SQVTM, CDR2 ANQGSEA. With 3 bases clipped from V and 0 bases from J, the junction kept 6 bases outside the gene matches. The CDR3 nucleotides are TGCAGCGTTGATAAGGGGACTAGATACCAAGAGACCCAGTACTTC. This translates into CSVDKGTRYQETQYF.

This clonotype has at least ten counts. The rearrangement links TRBV4-2 to TRBJ2-5; D may be TRBD2 (5 bases). Germline CDR1 reads LGHNA; CDR2 reads YNFKEQ. This CDR3 has 14 amino acids. Deletions cut 4 bases from V and 5 bases from J, with 14 bases between. DNA of the CDR3: TGTGCCAGCAGCCTGACTATTAACTGGGAGACCCAGTACTTC. Its translation: CASSLTINWETQYF.

A few counts support this clonotype. The rearrangement links TRBV15 to TRBJ2-7, with 10 nucleotides matching TRBD1. Unmatched junction bases numbered 4, after V lost 5 bases and J lost 3 bases. CDR1 is LNHNV and CDR2 is YYDKDF in the germline V gene (reference sequence). CDR3 length equals 14 residues. Here the CDR3 DNA reads TGTGCCACCAGCCATCGGACAGGGGGCTACGAGCAGTACTTC. Its translation: CATSHRTGGYEQYF.

This clonotype came up a few times. The chain is built from TRBV7-9 and TRBJ2-7, with a possible D match to TRBD1 (6 bases). V lost 5 bases to trimming and J lost 4 bases, with 12 bases between them. CDR1 and CDR2 (germline): SEHNR, FQNEAQ (reference sequence). This CDR3 is 13 amino acids long. The CDR3 coding sequence is TGTGCCAGCAGCCCCGGGACACCTTACGAGCAGTACTTC. This encodes CASSPGTPYEQYF.

The chain is built from TRBV6-1 and TRBJ2-7; 9 bases align to TRBD2. The CDR3 spans 16 residues. The germline V gene encodes CDR1 MNHNS and CDR2 SASEGT. The ends lost 3 bases at V and 0 bases at J; junction bases unmatched: 6. CDR3 residues: CASSELAGNPSYEQYF. DNA of the CDR3: TGTGCCAGCAGTGAGCTAGCGGGGAACCCCTCCTACGAGCAGTACTTC.

At least ten counts were recorded for this clonotype. The chain carries TRBV5-1 and TRBJ2-5, with 12 bases identical to TRBD2. This CDR3 comprises 15 residues. Germline V CDR1 and CDR2: SGHRS, YFSETQ. V shed 4 bases, J shed 1 base, and the junction held 2 bases outside the gene matches. CDR3: CASSMGLAGQETQYF. The DNA of the CDR3 is TGCGCCAGCAGCATGGGACTAGCGGGCCAAGAGACCCAGTACTTC.

This clonotype showed up just a few times. The chain is built from TRBV7-2 and TRBJ2-7, with D perhaps being TRBD1 or TRBD2 (5 bases each). Trimming pared 5 bases from V and 1 base from J, leaving 15 bases between. The CDR3 consists of 15 residues. Germline V CDR1 and CDR2: SGHTA, FQGNSA. CDR3 loop: CASSVPGPGSYEQYF. CDR3 sequence (DNA): TGTGCCAGCAGCGTGCCGGGACCGGGTTCCTACGAGCAGTACTTC.

V is TRBV28 and J is TRBJ2-7, with TRBD1 as a possible D gene (5 bases). This CDR3 spans 15 amino acids. CDR1 and CDR2 (germline): MDHEN, SYDVKM. Trimming pared 2 bases from V and 6 bases from J, leaving 17 bases between. For the CDR3, the DNA is TGTGCCAGCAGTTTAGGGGCCCCTCCGACCGGCGAGCAGTACTTC. Translated: CASSLGAPPTGEQYF. The variable domain in full, with the rest retrieved from reference TRBV28 and TRBJ2-7, is DVKVTQSSRYLVKRTGEKVFLECVQDMDHENMFWYRQDPGLGLRLIYFSYDVKMKEKGDIPEGYSVSREKKERFSLILESASTNQTSMYLCASSLGAPPTGEQYFGPGTRLTVT.

The chain links TRBV27 to TRBJ2-5, with 8 nucleotides matching TRBD1. The length of the CDR3 is 16 residues. Germline CDR1 reads MNHEY; CDR2 reads SMNVEV (reference sequence). V was clipped by 4 bases and J by 3 bases; unmatched bases: 10. CDR3 nucleotide sequence: TGTGCCAGCAGTTCTACATTAACGACAGGGGAAGAGACCCAGTACTTC. Translated: CASSSTLTTGEETQYF.

The chain recombines TRBV20-1 with TRBJ2-7; D might be TRBD2 (5 bases). This CDR3 region has 13 residues. Trimming pared 6 bases from V and 3 bases from J, leaving 15 bases between. Germline-derived CDR1 and CDR2 are DFQATT and SNEGSKA (reference sequence). CDR3 amino acids: CSASPRENYEQYF. Written as DNA, the CDR3 is TGCAGTGCCAGCCCCCGGGAAAACTACGAGCAGTACTTC.

This clonotype has only a few counts. V is TRBV27 and J is TRBJ2-6; 7 bases agree with TRBD1. The CDR3 is 16 residues long. The trim removed 10 bases at V and 2 bases at J, leaving 11 bases unmatched. The germline gives CDR1 MNHEY, CDR2 SMNVEV (reference sequence). DNA of the CDR3: TGTGCCACCAAGACAGGGTTGAGAGCTGGGGCCAACGTCCTGACTTTC. Protein product: CATKTGLRAGANVLTF.

This clonotype was counted between two and nine times. The V and J genes are TRBV18 and TRBJ2-5; TRBD1 agrees at 8 bases. This CDR3 contains 16 residues. Germline assignment: CDR1 KGHSH and CDR2 LQKENI. The trim removed 3 bases at V and 2 bases at J, leaving 8 bases unmatched. The CDR3 loop reads CASSPIGQGAQETQYF. CDR3 nucleotide sequence: TGTGCCAGCTCACCGATCGGTCAGGGGGCTCAAGAGACCCAGTACTTC.

This clonotype was seen a few times. The chain recombines TRBV27 with TRBJ2-7; 8 bases fit TRBD2. This CDR3 is built from 13 residues. Germline V gene data show CDR1 as MNHEY and CDR2 as SMNVEV (reference sequence). Trimming took 7 bases from V and 3 from J; bases not matched to a gene: 5. For the CDR3, the DNA is TGTGCCAGCACGGCCGGGACTAGCTACGAGCAGTACTTC. This sequence encodes CASTAGTSYEQYF.

This clonotype has a count of ten or more. The CDR3 loop is CASSGTEYNEQFF. The CDR3 DNA reads as TGTGCCAGCAGTGGAACAGAATACAATGAGCAGTTCTTC. J is TRBJ2-1 and V is TRBV6-4; the D is unclear. The V and J ends lost 4 bases and 4 bases respectively, with 8 bases between them. There are 13 residues in the CDR3. CDR1 MRHNA and CDR2 SNTAGT come from the germline V gene.

This chain links TRBV7-2 with TRBJ2-2; possible D gene TRBD1, 5 bases. The V end was cut by 6 bases, the J end by 3 bases, with 11 bases between. The germline V gene has CDR1 SGHTA and CDR2 FQGNSA. This CDR3 has 14 amino acids. The DNA for the CDR3 is TGTGCCAGCAGGGTCGTAGGGGACACCGGGGAGCTGTTTTTT. Translated, it gives CASRVVGDTGELFF.

This sequence joins TRBV28 and TRBJ2-7; TRBD2 agrees at 7 bases. The V gene end was trimmed by 8 bases and the J gene end by 4 bases; junction bases not matched to a gene: 11. Germline assignment: CDR1 MDHEN and CDR2 SYDVKM. The CDR3 covers 14 residues. This CDR3 reads CASGGGKVGYEQYF. The DNA of the CDR3 is TGTGCCAGCGGGGGGGGGAAGGTAGGTTACGAGCAGTACTTC. Full variable domain (missing parts from reference TRBV28 and TRBJ2-7): DVKVTQSSRYLVKRTGEKVFLECVQDMDHENMFWYRQDPGLGLRLIYFSYDVKMKEKGDIPEGYSVSREKKERFSLILESASTNQTSMYLCASGGGKVGYEQYFGPGTRLTVT.

This clonotype was detected a few times. The chain uses TRBV28 and TRBJ1-6; a possible D gene is TRBD1 (5 bases). The V gene's germline CDR1 is MDHEN and CDR2 SYDVKM. The CDR3 length is 17 residues. The V end lost 3 bases, the J end lost 0 bases, and 12 bases lay between the germline ends. CDR3 in amino acids: CASSFLGTSSYNSPLHF. The CDR3 nucleotides read TGTGCCAGCAGTTTCTTAGGGACGAGCTCCTATAATTCACCCCTCCACTTT.